Presented here are 31 T cell receptor beta chains from one specimen sequenced in a study of blood T cell repertoires in COVID-19. Assay used: immunoSEQ multiplex PCR; TCRdb lists only in-frame clones, some missing. The sample records roughly 400,000 clones, approximately 90% being singletons. Specimen: PBMCs or T cells enriched from blood (not recorded which). These receptors all come from a man younger than 45 who had recovered from COVID-19.

The chain combines TRBV9 with TRBJ1-3; possibly TRBD1 for D (5 bases). V was clipped by 4 bases and J by 0 bases, with 14 bases between them. Germline lookup yields CDR1 SGDLS and CDR2 YYNGEE. The CDR3 length is 16 residues. The CDR3 loop reads CASSLNQGASGNTIYF. The CDR3 bases are TGTGCCAGCAGCCTAAACCAGGGCGCCTCTGGAAACACCATATATTTT.

This clone came up once. This rearrangement joins TRBV6-1 to TRBJ2-5, with 10 nucleotides matching TRBD2. The germline gives CDR1 MNHNS, CDR2 SASEGT. The trim removed 1 base at V and 4 bases at J, leaving 6 bases unmatched. The CDR3 is made up of 16 amino acids. The DNA for the CDR3 is TGTGCCAGCAGTGAAGGGGGTCTAGCGGGAGTAGAGACCCAGTACTTC. It encodes CASSEGGLAGVETQYF.

The rearrangement joins TRBV7-8 to TRBJ1-6, with D unclear. The CDR3 totals 15 residues. Germline V gene sequence: CDR1 SGHVS, CDR2 FQNEAQ. Trimming pared 5 bases from V and 10 bases from J, leaving 18 bases between. CDR3 residues: CASSPRPGVVSPLHF. CDR3 DNA sequence: TGTGCCAGCAGCCCCCGTCCCGGGGTAGTCTCACCCCTCCACTTT.

The gene calls are TRBV28 and TRBJ1-2; a weak D match, TRBD1 (6 bases). Germline V gene lookup returns CDR1 MDHEN and CDR2 SYDVKM. The CDR3 has 16 amino acids. The germline V and J ends were trimmed by 8 bases and 3 bases, with 22 bases remaining between them. In DNA form, the CDR3 reads TGTGCCAGCCTTGGGGCAGGGGATGGGAGCGACTATGGCTACACCTTC. It specifies CASLGAGDGSDYGYTF.

The rearrangement joins TRBV30 to TRBJ2-1, with TRBD2 as a possible D gene (5 bases). The CDR3 consists of 13 residues. Looked up from germline, CDR1 is GTSNPN and CDR2 is SVGIG (reference sequence). V lost 4 bases to trimming and J lost 7 bases, with 14 bases between them. The CDR3 sequence is CAWNVPGLNEQFF. CDR3 bases: TGTGCCTGGAATGTCCCGGGATTAAATGAGCAGTTCTTC.

The chain combines TRBV2 with TRBJ1-1; no definite D call. The germline V gene encodes CDR1 SNHLY and CDR2 FYNNEI. The CDR3 consists of 13 residues. With 4 bases removed from V and 1 base from J, the gap between germline ends came to 7 bases. The CDR3 DNA follows: TGTGCCAGCAGTGCCCGGGGGAACACTGAAGCTTTCTTT. It encodes CASSARGNTEAFF.

The V and J genes are TRBV10-2 and TRBJ2-2, with 15 bases aligning to TRBD2. In germline, CDR1 is WSHSY, CDR2 SAAADI. The CDR3 covers 18 residues. The V and J ends lost 7 bases and 3 bases, in that order; junction bases with no gene match: 9. CDR3 nucleotide sequence: TGCGCCAGCATAACCGGACTAGCGGGAGGGTATGACACCGGGGAGCTGTTTTTT. This gives the protein CASITGLAGGYDTGELFF.

J is TRBJ2-7 and V is TRBV30; 10 bases agree with TRBD2. The germline V gene encodes CDR1 GTSNPN and CDR2 SVGIG (reference sequence). V trimming: 4 bases; J trimming: 4 bases; junction bases outside the gene matches: 7. The CDR3 loop spans 14 amino acids. CDR3 in DNA: TGTGCCTGGAATAGGGTAGCGGGAGGATACGAGCAGTACTTC. It specifies CAWNRVAGGYEQYF.

J is TRBJ1-6 and V is TRBV5-4, with D possibly matching TRBD1 (6 bases). Deletions cut 3 bases from V and 2 bases from J, with 9 bases between. Germline V lookup: CDR1 SGHNT, CDR2 YYREEE (reference sequence). The CDR3 spans 15 residues. As DNA, the CDR3 is TGTGCCAGCAGCTCCGGACAGCCCTATAATTCACCCCTCCACTTT. Translation: CASSSGQPYNSPLHF.

This clone was recorded once. The gene calls are TRBV28 and TRBJ2-7, with 9 bases that match TRBD2. Losses at the gene ends were 6 bases for V and 2 bases for J; bases not matched to a gene: 5. This CDR3 has 14 residues. From germline, CDR1 is MDHEN and CDR2 SYDVKM. CDR3 region: CASRGTSRTYEQYF. The CDR3 DNA is TGTGCCAGCAGGGGGACTAGCCGGACCTACGAGCAGTACTTC.

The CDR3 DNA reads TGTGCCAGCAGCCGACTAGCGGTACCCTCCACAAAGTTCACCGGGGAGCTGTTTTTT. This translates into CASSRLAVPSTKFTGELFF. The chain uses TRBV7-3 and TRBJ2-2; 9 bases match TRBD2. J gave up 4 bases and V 5 bases, and 17 bases lay outside the gene matches. This CDR3 spans 19 amino acids. The V gene's germline CDR1 is SGHTA and CDR2 FQGTGA.

The V call is TRBV18, the J call TRBJ1-5, with D unclear. V lost 3 bases and J 0 bases, leaving 12 bases between the germline ends. The germline V gene encodes CDR1 KGHSH and CDR2 LQKENI. The CDR3 contains 16 residues. The CDR3: CASSPVQAHSNQPQHF. The CDR3 DNA reads TGTGCCAGCTCACCCGTGCAAGCCCATAGCAATCAGCCCCAGCATTTT.

This clone was counted a few times. V usage is TRBV19 and J usage is TRBJ2-7; D is ambiguous. Between the trimmed V and J ends, which lost 5 bases and 3 bases, there was a span of 14 bases. Germline assignment: CDR1 LNHDA and CDR2 SQIVND (reference sequence). The CDR3 sequence is 14 residues long. This chain's CDR3 is CASSSFAGRYEQYF. The CDR3 region has the DNA TGTGCCAGTAGTTCCTTCGCAGGCCGCTACGAGCAGTACTTC.

Comments on this clone: The same CDR3 arises from other DNA sequences in this sample as well. The chain combines TRBV28 with TRBJ2-1; D gene ambiguous. CDR1 is MDHEN, CDR2 SYDVKM, per germline. The V end was cut by 1 base, the J end by 7 bases, with 5 bases between. This CDR3 has 12 amino acids. Written as DNA, the CDR3 is TGTGCCAGCAGTTTATCGGTTAATGAGCAGTTCTTC. It translates to CASSLSVNEQFF.

The rearrangement uses TRBV24-1 and TRBJ2-2; D might be TRBD1 (6 bases). Germline V CDR1 and CDR2: KGHDR, SFDVKD. V shed 3 bases and J shed 0 bases, with 16 bases lying between them. The CDR3 length is 18 residues. The CDR3 DNA follows: TGTGCCACCAGTGATCCACAACAGGGAAGCACGAACACCGGGGAGCTGTTTTTT. This codes for CATSDPQQGSTNTGELFF.

CDR3 in DNA: TGTGCCAGCAGCTTTGCAGGCATTAATGAAAAACTGTTTTTT. Amino acid sequence: CASSFAGINEKLFF. The chain uses TRBV7-9 and TRBJ1-4; D uncertain. With 3 bases removed from V and 4 bases from J, the gap between germline ends came to 9 bases. Germline assignment: CDR1 SEHNR and CDR2 FQNEAQ (reference sequence). This CDR3 is built from 14 residues.

The J gene is TRBJ1-4, the V gene TRBV13, with D possibly being TRBD1 (5 bases). This CDR3 is 13 amino acids long. The germline V and J ends were trimmed by 5 bases and 5 bases, with 9 bases remaining between them. CDR1 and CDR2 (germline): PRHDT, FYEKMQ (reference sequence). The CDR3 DNA reads as TGTGCCAGCAGCAGCAGGGTAAATGAAAAACTGTTTTTT. Its protein product is CASSSRVNEKLFF.

The chain is built from TRBV7-6 and TRBJ2-1; 7 bases align to TRBD2. Germline CDR1 reads SGHVS; CDR2 reads FNYEAQ. There are 18 residues in the CDR3. J lost 0 bases, V lost 1 base, and 9 bases had no gene match. The CDR3 nucleotides are TGTGCCAGCAGCTTAGAAGGAGGAGGCGGGAGCTCCTACAATGAGCAGTTCTTC. Translation: CASSLEGGGGSSYNEQFF.

The V and J genes are TRBV7-9 and TRBJ2-3, with D unclear. The germline V gene encodes CDR1 SEHNR and CDR2 FQNEAQ (reference sequence). The CDR3 length is 13 residues. V was shortened by 3 bases and J by 6 bases, with 10 bases between the two germline ends. The CDR3 sequence is CASSLIAEDTQYF. The DNA of the CDR3 is TGTGCCAGCAGCTTGATTGCGGAGGATACGCAGTATTTT.

V is TRBV25-1 and J is TRBJ2-3, with TRBD2 matching over 7 bases. The CDR3 runs to 15 residues. Looked up from germline, CDR1 is MGHDK and CDR2 is SYGVNS. V was clipped by 1 base and J by 2 bases; unmatched bases: 3. CDR3 DNA sequence: TGTGCCAGCAGTGAATGGGGGGGATACACAGATACGCAGTATTTT. Protein sequence: CASSEWGGYTDTQYF.

The J gene is TRBJ1-1, the V gene TRBV19; possible D gene TRBD1, 6 bases. Looked up from germline, CDR1 is LNHDA and CDR2 is SQIVND (reference sequence). The V and J ends lost 5 bases and 1 base respectively, with 11 bases between them. The CDR3 is 14 residues long. The CDR3 DNA is TGTGCCAGTAGTCTTGGGACAAGGAACACTGAAGCTTTCTTT. Translated: CASSLGTRNTEAFF.

The chain links TRBV28 to TRBJ2-1; 10 bases match TRBD2. Germline V gives CDR1 MDHEN, CDR2 SYDVKM. There are 15 residues in the CDR3. After removal of 5 bases from V and 6 bases from J, the junction contained 7 bases not matched to a gene. The DNA for the CDR3 is TGTGCCAGCAGTGGACTAGCGGTTACAGTCAATGAGCAGTTCTTC. Residues: CASSGLAVTVNEQFF.

This clone was detected once. This sequence joins TRBV9 and TRBJ2-4; D possibly corresponds to TRBD2 (6 bases). Looked up from germline, CDR1 is SGDLS and CDR2 is YYNGEE. V was pared by 6 bases and J by 6 bases, with 13 bases between. The length of the CDR3 is 13 residues. The CDR3 reads CASNPGSGNIQYF. The CDR3 bases are TGTGCCAGCAACCCCGGGAGCGGAAACATTCAGTACTTC.

V usage is TRBV27 and J usage is TRBJ2-7; 7 bases agree with TRBD1. J lost 4 bases, V lost 6 bases, and 0 bases had no gene match. CDR3 length: 11 amino acids. Germline V CDR1 and CDR2: MNHEY, SMNVEV (reference sequence). The CDR3 sequence: CASRGQYEQYF. CDR3 nucleotide sequence: TGTGCCAGCAGGGGACAGTACGAGCAGTACTTC.

V is TRBV7-9 and J is TRBJ2-1; possible D gene TRBD2, 5 bases. V was trimmed by 5 bases and J by 12 bases, leaving 20 bases between them. CDR3 length: 14 residues. Germline V gene lookup returns CDR1 SEHNR and CDR2 FQNEAQ (reference sequence). The CDR3 DNA follows: TGTGCCAGCAGCCGAGTCCAAGGTATGGGGAGGCAGTTCTTC. Translation gives CASSRVQGMGRQFF.

The chain joins TRBV19 to TRBJ1-3, with D perhaps matching TRBD1 (6 bases). CDR1 LNHDA and CDR2 SQIVND come from the germline V gene (reference sequence). The CDR3 length is 14 residues. Trimming cost V 1 base and J 5 bases, with 9 bases left between them. The CDR3 DNA reads TGTGCCAGTAGTATAGGACAGGATCGAAACACCATATATTTT. Translating it yields CASSIGQDRNTIYF.

The chain carries TRBV6-5 and TRBJ2-1; D perhaps matches TRBD2 (6 bases). The CDR3 length is 14 residues. The germline gives CDR1 MNHEY, CDR2 SVGAGI. The V gene lost 0 bases and the J gene lost 12 bases, with 15 bases spanning the gap. The CDR3 loop reads CASSYSMGPGAQFF. CDR3 nucleotide sequence: TGTGCCAGCAGTTACTCGATGGGGCCGGGAGCGCAGTTCTTC.

J is TRBJ1-1 and V is TRBV18; D is uncertain. From germline, CDR1 is KGHSH and CDR2 LQKENI. The CDR3 runs to 17 residues. V was clipped by 0 bases and J by 5 bases, with 19 bases between them. CDR3 sequence: CASSPPGGVGRTTEAFF. CDR3 sequence (DNA): TGTGCCAGCTCACCACCTGGAGGTGTCGGTAGAACGACTGAAGCTTTCTTT.

This chain uses TRBV19 with TRBJ2-1; 8 bases are shared with TRBD1. Per the germline V gene, CDR1 is LNHDA and CDR2 is SQIVND (reference sequence). The J segment lost 7 bases and the V segment lost 5 bases, leaving 10 bases of the junction unmatched. The length of the CDR3 is 15 residues. CDR3 DNA: TGTGCCAGTAGTCCTCTAGTCGGACAGGGTAATGAGCAGTTCTTC. This encodes CASSPLVGQGNEQFF.

This chain uses TRBV19 with TRBJ2-2; 13 nucleotides match TRBD2. The CDR3 has 16 amino acids. Per germline, CDR1 LNHDA and CDR2 SQIVND (reference sequence). Losses at the gene ends were 8 bases for V and 6 bases for J; bases not matched to a gene: 9. This CDR3 is CASGRTSGRPPGELFF. The CDR3 nucleotides are TGTGCCAGTGGTCGGACTAGCGGGAGACCACCCGGGGAGCTGTTTTTT. The entire variable domain, with the rest obtained from reference TRBV19 and TRBJ2-2, is as follows: DGGITQSPKYLFRKEGQNVTLSCEQNLNHDAMYWYRQDPGQGLRLIYYSQIVNDFQKGDIAEGYSVSREKKESFPLTVTSAQKNPTAFYLCASGRTSGRPPGELFFGEGSRLTVL.

The sample holds one count of this clone. At the DNA level, this CDR3 is encoded by other sequences in the same sample as well. The genes are TRBV11-2 and TRBJ2-5, with D unresolved. V lost 1 base and J 5 bases, leaving 8 bases between the germline ends. The CDR3 consists of 13 residues. CDR1 and CDR2 from the germline V gene are SGHAT and FQNNGV. CDR3 DNA: TGTGCCAGCAGCTTAGTAGCTGGTGAGACCCAGTACTTC. Translated, it gives CASSLVAGETQYF.